This T cell receptor (beta chain) was documented in a study of cytomegalovirus exposure and HLA in healthy donors. This clone has just one count. PCR amplification relied on 60 Vbeta primers (plus 13 Jbeta primers). This table comes from immunoSEQ multiplex PCR, and its TCRdb copy is limited to in-frame clones, with some not included. There are about 100,000 clones in the sample; approximately 81% occur only once, and 13% to 15% lies in the top ten. The receptor was isolated from a male donor in good health and CMV-seropositive. The sequencing input was PBMCs.

The CDR3 here is CASSTTRGTEAFF. The DNA of the CDR3 is TGTGCCAGCAGCACCACTCGGGGGACTGAAGCTTTCTTT. V and J are TRBV11-3 and TRBJ1-1, with D possibly matching TRBD1 (5 bases). Trimming shortened V by 5 bases and J by 5 bases, and 12 bases separated the two germline ends. Germline lookup yields CDR1 SGHNT and CDR2 YENEEA. CDR3 length: 13 amino acids.